This T cell receptor (beta chain) was identified in a study of blood T cell repertoires in COVID-19. Study-wide background: The United States, Italy and Spain supplied acute and convalescent COVID-19 samples. T cells, B-cell-depleted T cells, or PBMCs provided the cDNA or gDNA that served as material.

Seattle patient enrollment occurred during active infection, with longitudinal follow-up thereafter. This clone was picked up one time. The ends were cut back, 6 bases at V and 1 base at J, with 19 bases in the middle. The germline V gene has CDR1 SNHLY and CDR2 FYNNEI. This CDR3 is 16 amino acids long. As handled by the study authors: Reference gene primer amplification gave nucleated cell count estimates. Produced via immunoSEQ multiplex PCR; TCRdb's table is partial and in-frame only. That table gives V, J and clone size, and the DNA gave D and trimming. Of 150,000 to 200,000 clones listed, around 90% are singletons.

The source is a man aged 55 to 70 with COVID-19, enrolled during active disease. V gene TRBV2 combines with J gene TRBJ2-7, with a possible D match to TRBD1 (6 bases). The specimen was peripheral blood. CDR3 in amino acids: CASSLQGIPTSYEQYF. The CDR3, as DNA: TGTGCCAGCAGCTTACAGGGTATACCGACGTCCTACGAGCAGTACTTC.